This is a list of T cell receptor beta chains from one sample in a study of patients and donors after allogeneic stem cell transplantation. TCRdb reprocessed the RT-PCR reads via MiXCR and lists one record per CDR3 protein. The sample includes 100,000 to 130,000 distinct CDR3 sequences, less than 45% of them seen just once. The material sequenced was blood, either unsorted or a sorted T cell fraction (not recorded which). These receptors all come from a human donor who was either an allogeneic HSCT recipient or a stem cell or donor lymphocyte infusion donor (not recorded which). It is not recorded whose cells these are; they may come from a transplant donor. Each CDR3 is given with its conserved first and last residue. D genes are given only for firm matches. Where a row states a size, it is once, few, many or the class of an expanded clone; other rows omit it.

clone_size | d_call | j_call | v_call | cdr3_aa
NA | NA | TRBJ1-2 | TRBV20-1 | CSAIIAGRPLYGYTF
few | TRBD1 | TRBJ1-4 | TRBV29-1 | CSVARTGVGATNEKLFF
NA | TRBD1 | TRBJ1-4 | TRBV15 | CATSSGQIEKLFF
few | TRBD2 | TRBJ2-7 | TRBV20-1 | CSAIGGRGAYEQYF
few | NA | TRBJ1-5 | TRBV20-1 | CSARAQRQPQHF
few | NA | TRBJ1-5 | TRBV24-1 | CATSKAGGNQPQHF
NA | NA | TRBJ1-1 | TRBV7-9 | CASSLLPGGAFF
NA | NA | TRBJ2-1 | TRBV20-1 | CSARAGAYGEQFF
NA | NA | TRBJ1-4 | TRBV14 | CASSQDFGGKLFF
few | TRBD2 | TRBJ2-3 | TRBV2 | CASRRTGTNYTDTQYF
few | NA | TRBJ2-5 | TRBV12-3/TRBV12-4 | CASSFGLETQYF
NA | TRBD2 | TRBJ2-7 | TRBV28 | CASLSGDSYEQYF
few | TRBD1 | TRBJ2-7 | TRBV15 | CATSRDHQGAREQYF
NA | NA | TRBJ2-7 | TRBV4-2 | CASSQEPGQSYEQYF
NA | NA | TRBJ2-1 | TRBV29-1 | CSRGWGNEQFF
once | TRBD1 | TRBJ2-1 | TRBV10-3 | CAIRDRVNNEQFF
NA | NA | TRBJ1-1 | TRBV29-1 | CSGNRGGITEAFF
few | NA | TRBJ2-5 | TRBV20-1 | CSARDRGSGGLIETQYF
NA | NA | TRBJ2-7 | TRBV6-6 | CASSHRETYEQYF
few | NA | TRBJ1-6 | TRBV12-3/TRBV12-4 | CASSLFGSYNSPLHF